This T cell receptor beta chain was sequenced during a study of human T cells and chemical hapten exposure. Original analysis: Counts of TCRs in each sample centred on a median of about 99,000 and extended from around 24,000 to 710,000. TCRdb re-called the RACE reads with MiXCR, one entry per CDR3 protein. TCRdb's processing, not the authors' own work, is the source of the V and J calls. The sample has 280,000 or so distinct CDR3 sequences; approximately 8% are singletons. Time point of the sample: pre-sensitization, week 0. Treatment: therapeutic diphenylcyclopropenone sensitization with weekly scalp DPC. This clonotype has ten or more counts. Germline values: CDR1 SQVTM, CDR2 ANQGSEA. This CDR3 is built from 15 residues. The V and J ends lost 3 bases and 2 bases respectively, with 15 bases between them.

The V gene is TRBV29-1, the J gene TRBJ2-3; the D gene could be TRBD1 or TRBD2 (6 bases each). The starting material was whole blood, obtained in connection with sensitization to the hapten diphenylcyclopropenone (DPC). The origin of this receptor is a young man with alopecia areata. Some clones in this sample may be carry-over from other donors' samples. CDR3 coding DNA: TGCAGCGTTGATTTACAGGGAGGAACCACAGATACGCAGTATTTT. The encoded protein is CSVDLQGGTTDTQYF.